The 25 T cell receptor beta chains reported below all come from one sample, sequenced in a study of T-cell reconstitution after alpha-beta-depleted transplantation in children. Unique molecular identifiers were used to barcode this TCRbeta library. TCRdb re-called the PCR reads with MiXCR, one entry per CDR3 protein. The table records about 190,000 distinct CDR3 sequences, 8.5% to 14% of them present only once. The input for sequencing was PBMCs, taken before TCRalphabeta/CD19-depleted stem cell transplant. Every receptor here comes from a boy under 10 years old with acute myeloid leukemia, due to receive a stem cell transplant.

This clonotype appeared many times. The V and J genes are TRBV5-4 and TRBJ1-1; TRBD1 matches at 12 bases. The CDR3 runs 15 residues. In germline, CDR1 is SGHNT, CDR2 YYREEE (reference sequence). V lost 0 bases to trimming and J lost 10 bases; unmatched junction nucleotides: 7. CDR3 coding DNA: TGTGCCAGCAGCTTGGCGGGGGACAGGGGGCGCCGAGCTTTCTTT. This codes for CASSLAGDRGRRAFF.

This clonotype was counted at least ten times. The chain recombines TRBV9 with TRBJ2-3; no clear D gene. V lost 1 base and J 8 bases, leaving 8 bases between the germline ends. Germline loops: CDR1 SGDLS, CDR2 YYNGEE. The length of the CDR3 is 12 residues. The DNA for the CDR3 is TGTGCCAGCAGCGTACTATCTGGTACGCAGTATTTT. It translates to CASSVLSGTQYF.

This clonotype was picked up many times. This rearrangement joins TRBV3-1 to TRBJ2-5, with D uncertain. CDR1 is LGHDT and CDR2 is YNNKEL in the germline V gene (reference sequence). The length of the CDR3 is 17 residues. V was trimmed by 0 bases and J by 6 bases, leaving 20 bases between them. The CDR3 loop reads CASSQDPSELRLQTQYF. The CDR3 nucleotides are TGTGCCAGCAGCCAAGATCCATCGGAACTGAGGCTGCAGACCCAGTACTTC.

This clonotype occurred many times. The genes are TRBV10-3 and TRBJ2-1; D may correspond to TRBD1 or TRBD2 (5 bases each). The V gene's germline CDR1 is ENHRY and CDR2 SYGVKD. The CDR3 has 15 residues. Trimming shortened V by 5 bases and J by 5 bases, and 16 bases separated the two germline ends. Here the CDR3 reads CAISIQGWGNNEQFF. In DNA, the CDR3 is TGTGCCATCAGTATTCAGGGTTGGGGGAACAATGAGCAGTTCTTC.

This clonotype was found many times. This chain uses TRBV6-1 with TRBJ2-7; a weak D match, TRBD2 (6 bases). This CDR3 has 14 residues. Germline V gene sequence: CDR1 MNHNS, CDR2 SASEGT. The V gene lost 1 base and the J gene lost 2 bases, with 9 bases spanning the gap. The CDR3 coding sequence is TGTGCCAGCAGTGAAGTGCGGGGCCCCTACGAGCAGTACGTC. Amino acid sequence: CASSEVRGPYEQYV.

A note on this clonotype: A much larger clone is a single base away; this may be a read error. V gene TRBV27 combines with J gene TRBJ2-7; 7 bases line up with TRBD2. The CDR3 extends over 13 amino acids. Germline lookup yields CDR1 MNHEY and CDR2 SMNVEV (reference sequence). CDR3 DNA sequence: TGTGCCACCAGTTTGGGGGGGACCTACGAGCAGTACTTC. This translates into CATSLGGTYEQYF.

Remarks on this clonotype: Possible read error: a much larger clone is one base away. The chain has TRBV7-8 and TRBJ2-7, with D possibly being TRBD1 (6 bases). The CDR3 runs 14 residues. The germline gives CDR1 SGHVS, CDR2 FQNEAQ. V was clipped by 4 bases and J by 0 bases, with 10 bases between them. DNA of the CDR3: TGTGCCAGCAGCTCCGGGACACGCTCCTACGAGCAGTACTTC. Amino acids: CASSSGTRSYEQYF.

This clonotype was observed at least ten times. The CDR3 here is CASSQDFGNEQFF. The CDR3, as DNA: TGCGCCAGCAGCCAAGATTTCGGGAATGAGCAGTTCTTC. The rearrangement uses TRBV4-1 and TRBJ2-1; D is uncertain. V was trimmed by 0 bases and J by 7 bases, leaving 7 bases between them. This CDR3 is 13 amino acids long. The germline CDR1 and CDR2 sequences are MGHRA and YSYEKL.

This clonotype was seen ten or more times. CDR3 DNA sequence: TGTGCCAGCAGTCCCGGGACACGCTTCTACGAGCAGTACTTC. This gives the protein CASSPGTRFYEQYF. This chain joins TRBV12-3 or TRBV12-4 and TRBJ2-7; a weak D match, TRBD1 (6 bases). The V end lost 5 bases, the J end lost 3 bases, and 14 bases lay between the germline ends. The CDR3 is made up of 14 amino acids.

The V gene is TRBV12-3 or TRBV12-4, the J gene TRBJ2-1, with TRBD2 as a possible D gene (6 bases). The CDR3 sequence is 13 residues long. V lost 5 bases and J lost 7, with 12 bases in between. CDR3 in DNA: TGTGCCAGCAGTGCCCGGCGGGGAAATGAGCAGTTCTTC. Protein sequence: CASSARRGNEQFF.

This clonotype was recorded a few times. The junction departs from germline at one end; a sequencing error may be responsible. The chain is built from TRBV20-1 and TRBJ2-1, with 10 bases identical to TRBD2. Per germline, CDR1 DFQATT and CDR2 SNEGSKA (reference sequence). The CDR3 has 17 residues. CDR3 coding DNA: TGCTGTGCTAGACTGGCTAGCGGGAGATCGCGACCCGCCCCCCTGTTCTTC. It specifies CCARLASGRSRPAPLFF.

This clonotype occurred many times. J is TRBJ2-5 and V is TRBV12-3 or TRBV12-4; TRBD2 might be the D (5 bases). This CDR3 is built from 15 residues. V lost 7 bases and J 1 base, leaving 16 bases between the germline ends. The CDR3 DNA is TGTGCCAGCATTCGGGGAAACCACCTCCAAGAGACCCAGTACTTC. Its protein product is CASIRGNHLQETQYF.

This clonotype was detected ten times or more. The DNA for the CDR3 is TGTGCCAGCAGTGTCTTCGGCGGTAACACCGGGGAGCTGTTTTTT. Translating gives CASSVFGGNTGELFF. This sequence joins TRBV2 and TRBJ2-2; D unresolved. Trimming stripped 4 bases from V and 2 bases from J, with 11 bases between. Germline CDR1 reads SNHLY; CDR2 reads FYNNEI. This CDR3 has 15 amino acids.

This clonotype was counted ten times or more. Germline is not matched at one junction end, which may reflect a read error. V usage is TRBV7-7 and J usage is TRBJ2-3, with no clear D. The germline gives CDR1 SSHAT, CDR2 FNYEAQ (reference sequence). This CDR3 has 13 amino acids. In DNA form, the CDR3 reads TGTGCTAGCAGCTCCAGCCACACAGATACGCAGTATTTT. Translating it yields CASSSSHTDTQYF.

The CDR3 is CASSDRDIGSREQYF. The DNA for the CDR3 is TGTGCCAGCAGCGACCGGGACATAGGAAGTCGCGAGCAGTACTTC. The V and J genes are TRBV11-2 and TRBJ2-7, with D perhaps TRBD1 (6 bases). The length of the CDR3 is 15 residues. The germline gives CDR1 SGHAT, CDR2 FQNNGV. V dropped 5 bases and J dropped 6 bases, with 20 bases sitting between them. Complete variable domain (other parts from reference TRBV11-2 and TRBJ2-7): EAGVAQSPRYKIIEKRQSVAFWCNPISGHATLYWYQQILGQGPKLLIQFQNNGVVDDSQLPKDRFSAERLKGVDSTLKIQPAKLEDSAVYLCASSDRDIGSREQYFGPGTRLTVT.

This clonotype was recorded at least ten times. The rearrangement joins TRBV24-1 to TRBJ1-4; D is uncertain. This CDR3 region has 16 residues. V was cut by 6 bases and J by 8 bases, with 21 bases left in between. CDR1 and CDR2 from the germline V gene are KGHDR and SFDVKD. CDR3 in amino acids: CATSSTEAQDQEKLFF. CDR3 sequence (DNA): TGTGCCACCAGTTCAACTGAGGCCCAGGATCAGGAAAAACTGTTTTTT.

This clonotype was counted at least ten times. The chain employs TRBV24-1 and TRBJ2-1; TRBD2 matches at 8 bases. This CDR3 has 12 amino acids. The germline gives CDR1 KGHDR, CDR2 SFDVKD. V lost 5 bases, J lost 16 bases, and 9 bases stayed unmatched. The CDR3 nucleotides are TGTGCCACCAGTGTTTCGGGACTAGTGCTTTTCTTC. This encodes CATSVSGLVLFF.

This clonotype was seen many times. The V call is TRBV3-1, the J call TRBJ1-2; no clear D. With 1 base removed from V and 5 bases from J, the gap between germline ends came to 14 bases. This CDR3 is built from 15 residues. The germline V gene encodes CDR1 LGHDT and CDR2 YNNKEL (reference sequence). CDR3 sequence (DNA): TGTGCCAGCAGCCAAGCGGACGTGGCGGTTTATGGCTACACCTTC. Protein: CASSQADVAVYGYTF.

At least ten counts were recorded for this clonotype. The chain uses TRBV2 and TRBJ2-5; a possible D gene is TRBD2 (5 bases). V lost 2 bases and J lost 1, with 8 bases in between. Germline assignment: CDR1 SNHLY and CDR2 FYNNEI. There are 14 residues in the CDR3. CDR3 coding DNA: TGTGCCAGCAGTGAATCCCTAGCCCAAGAGACCCAGTACTTC. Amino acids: CASSESLAQETQYF.

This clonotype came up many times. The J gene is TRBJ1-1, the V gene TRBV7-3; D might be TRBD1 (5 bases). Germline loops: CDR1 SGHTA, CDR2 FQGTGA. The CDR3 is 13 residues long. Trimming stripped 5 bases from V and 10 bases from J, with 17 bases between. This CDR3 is CASSPLPDGGAFF. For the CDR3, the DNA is TGTGCCAGCAGCCCACTCCCAGACGGGGGAGCTTTCTTT.

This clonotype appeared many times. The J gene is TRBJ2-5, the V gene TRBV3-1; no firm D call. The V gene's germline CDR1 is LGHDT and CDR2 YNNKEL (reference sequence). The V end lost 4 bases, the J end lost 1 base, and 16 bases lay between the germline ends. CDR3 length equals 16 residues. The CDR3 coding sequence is TGTGCCAGCAGCCCGTTCATAGGTCGCCTCCAAGAGACCCAGTACTTC. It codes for CASSPFIGRLQETQYF.

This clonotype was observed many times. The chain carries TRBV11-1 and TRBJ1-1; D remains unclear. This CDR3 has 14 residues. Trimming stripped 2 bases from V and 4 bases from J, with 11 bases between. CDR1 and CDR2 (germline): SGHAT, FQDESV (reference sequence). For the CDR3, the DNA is TGTGCCAGCAGCTTAAATTGGGGATTCACTGAAGCTTTCTTT. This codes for CASSLNWGFTEAFF.

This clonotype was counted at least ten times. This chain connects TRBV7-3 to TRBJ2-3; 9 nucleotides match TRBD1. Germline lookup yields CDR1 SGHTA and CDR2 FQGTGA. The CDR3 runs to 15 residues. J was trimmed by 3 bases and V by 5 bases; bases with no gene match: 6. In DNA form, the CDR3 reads TGTGCCAGCAGCCCAACAGGGGGCTTGACAGATACGCAGTATTTT. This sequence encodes CASSPTGGLTDTQYF.

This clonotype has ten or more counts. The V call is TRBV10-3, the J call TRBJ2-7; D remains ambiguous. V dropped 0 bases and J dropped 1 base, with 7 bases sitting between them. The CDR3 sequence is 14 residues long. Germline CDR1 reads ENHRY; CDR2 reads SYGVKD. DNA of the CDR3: TGTGCCATCAGTGAGTCCCAGTTTTCCTACGAGCAGTACTTC. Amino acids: CAISESQFSYEQYF.

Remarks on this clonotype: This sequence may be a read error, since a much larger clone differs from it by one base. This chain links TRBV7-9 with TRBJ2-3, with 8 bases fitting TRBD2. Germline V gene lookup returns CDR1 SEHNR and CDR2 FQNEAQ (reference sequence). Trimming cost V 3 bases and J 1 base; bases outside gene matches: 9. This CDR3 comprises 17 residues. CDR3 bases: TGTGCCAGCAGCTTCCTTTTTAGCGGGACTCGCACAGATACGCAGTATTTT. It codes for CASSFLFSGTRTDTQYF.